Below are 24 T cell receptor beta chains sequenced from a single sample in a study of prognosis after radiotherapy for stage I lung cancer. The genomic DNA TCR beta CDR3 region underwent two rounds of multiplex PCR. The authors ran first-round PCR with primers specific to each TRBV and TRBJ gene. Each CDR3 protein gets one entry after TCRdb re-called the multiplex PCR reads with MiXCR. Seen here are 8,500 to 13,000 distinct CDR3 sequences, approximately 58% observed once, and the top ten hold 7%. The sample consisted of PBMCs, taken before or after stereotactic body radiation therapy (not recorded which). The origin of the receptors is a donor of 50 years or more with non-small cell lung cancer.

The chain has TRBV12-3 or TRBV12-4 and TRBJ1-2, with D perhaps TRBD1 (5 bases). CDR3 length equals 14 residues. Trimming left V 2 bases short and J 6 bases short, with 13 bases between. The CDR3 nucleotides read TGTGCCAGCAGTTTATCGGGACTGATGGATGGCTACACCTTC. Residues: CASSLSGLMDGYTF.

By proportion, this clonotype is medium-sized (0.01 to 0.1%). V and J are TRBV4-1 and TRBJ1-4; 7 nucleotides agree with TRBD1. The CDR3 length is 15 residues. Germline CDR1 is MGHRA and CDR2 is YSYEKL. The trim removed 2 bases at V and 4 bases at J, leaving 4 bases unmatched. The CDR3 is CASSQSGQYNEKLFF. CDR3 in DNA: TGCGCCAGCAGCCAATCGGGACAGTATAATGAAAAACTGTTTTTT.

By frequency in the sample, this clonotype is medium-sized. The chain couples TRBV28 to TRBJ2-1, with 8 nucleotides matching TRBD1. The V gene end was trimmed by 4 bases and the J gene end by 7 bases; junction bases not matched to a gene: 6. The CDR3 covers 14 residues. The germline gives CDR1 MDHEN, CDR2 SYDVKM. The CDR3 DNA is TGTGCCAGCAGTTCCGGACAGGGTAGGAATGAGCAGTTCTTC. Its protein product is CASSSGQGRNEQFF. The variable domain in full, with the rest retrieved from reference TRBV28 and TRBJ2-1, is DVKVTQSSRYLVKRTGEKVFLECVQDMDHENMFWYRQDPGLGLRLIYFSYDVKMKEKGDIPEGYSVSREKKERFSLILESASTNQTSMYLCASSSGQGRNEQFFGPGTRLTVL.

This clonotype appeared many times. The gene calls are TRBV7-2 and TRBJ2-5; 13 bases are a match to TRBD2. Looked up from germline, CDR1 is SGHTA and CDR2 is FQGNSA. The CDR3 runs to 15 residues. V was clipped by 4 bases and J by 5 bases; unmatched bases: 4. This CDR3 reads CASSSTSGRLETQYF. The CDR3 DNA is TGTGCCAGCAGCTCGACTAGCGGGAGGCTGGAGACCCAGTACTTC.

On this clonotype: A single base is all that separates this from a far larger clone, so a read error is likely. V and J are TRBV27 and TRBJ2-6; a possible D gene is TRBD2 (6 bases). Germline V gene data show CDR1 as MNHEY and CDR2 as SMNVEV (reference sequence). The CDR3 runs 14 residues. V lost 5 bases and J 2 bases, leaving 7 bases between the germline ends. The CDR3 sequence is CASSGGAGANVLTF. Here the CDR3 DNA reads TGTGCCAGCAGTGGAGGGGCTGGGGCCAACGTCCTGACTTTC. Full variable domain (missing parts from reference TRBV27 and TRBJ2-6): EAQVTQNPRYLITVTGKKLTVTCSQNMNHEYMSWYRQDPGLGLRQIYYSMNVEVTDKGDVPEGYKVSRKEKRNFPLILESPSPNQTSLYFCASSGGAGANVLTFGAGSRLTVL.

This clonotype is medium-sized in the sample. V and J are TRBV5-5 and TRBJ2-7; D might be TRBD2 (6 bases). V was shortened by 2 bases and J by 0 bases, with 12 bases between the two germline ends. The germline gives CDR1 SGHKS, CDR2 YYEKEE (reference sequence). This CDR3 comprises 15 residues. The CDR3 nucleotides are TGTGCCAGCAGCTTAAGACTAGTCGCCTCCTACGAGCAGTACTTC. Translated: CASSLRLVASYEQYF.

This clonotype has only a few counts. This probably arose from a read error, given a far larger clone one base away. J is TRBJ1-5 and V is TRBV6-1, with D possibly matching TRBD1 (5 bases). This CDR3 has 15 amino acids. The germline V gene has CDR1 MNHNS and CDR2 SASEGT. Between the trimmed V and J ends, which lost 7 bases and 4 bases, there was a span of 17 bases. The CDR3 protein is CASILLGTENQPQHF. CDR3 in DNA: TGTGCCAGCATCTTACTGGGGACGGAGAATCAGCCCCAGCATTTT.

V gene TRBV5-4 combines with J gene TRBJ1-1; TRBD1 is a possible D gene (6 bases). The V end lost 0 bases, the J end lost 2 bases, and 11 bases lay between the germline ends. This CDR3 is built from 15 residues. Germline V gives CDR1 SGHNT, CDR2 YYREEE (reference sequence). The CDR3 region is CASSLVGGANTEAFF. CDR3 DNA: TGTGCCAGCAGCTTGGTTGGGGGGGCAAACACTGAAGCTTTCTTT.

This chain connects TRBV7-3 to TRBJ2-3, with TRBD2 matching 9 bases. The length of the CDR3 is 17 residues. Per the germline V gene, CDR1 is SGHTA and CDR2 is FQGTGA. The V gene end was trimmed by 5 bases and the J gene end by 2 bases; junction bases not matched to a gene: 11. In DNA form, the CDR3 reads TGTGCCAGCAGCGCAATGCCGACTAGCGGTGCCACAGATACGCAGTATTTT. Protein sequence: CASSAMPTSGATDTQYF.

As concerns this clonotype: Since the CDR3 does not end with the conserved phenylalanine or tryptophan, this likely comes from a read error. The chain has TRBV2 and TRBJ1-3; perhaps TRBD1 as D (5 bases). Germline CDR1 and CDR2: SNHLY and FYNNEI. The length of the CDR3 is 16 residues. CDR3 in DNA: TGTGCCAGTAGTGATCAGGGACCTGGCTCTGGAAACACCATATATTCT. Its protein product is CASSDQGPGSGNTIYS.

The CDR3 DNA reads TGCAGTGCTAGGGGGACTAGCGGGATGGGCCTTTTGGATGAGCAGTTCTTC. Translation: CSARGTSGMGLLDEQFF. The chain recombines TRBV20-1 with TRBJ2-1, with TRBD2 identical over 13 bases. With 3 bases clipped from V and 8 bases from J, the junction kept 13 bases outside the gene matches. Germline values: CDR1 DFQATT, CDR2 SNEGSKA (reference sequence). There are 17 residues in the CDR3.

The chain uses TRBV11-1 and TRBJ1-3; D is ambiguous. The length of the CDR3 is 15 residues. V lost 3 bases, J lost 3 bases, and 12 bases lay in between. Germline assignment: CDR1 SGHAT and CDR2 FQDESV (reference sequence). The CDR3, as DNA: TGTGCCAGCAGCTTGGCTTGGCAGGTTGGAAACACCATATATTTT. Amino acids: CASSLAWQVGNTIYF.

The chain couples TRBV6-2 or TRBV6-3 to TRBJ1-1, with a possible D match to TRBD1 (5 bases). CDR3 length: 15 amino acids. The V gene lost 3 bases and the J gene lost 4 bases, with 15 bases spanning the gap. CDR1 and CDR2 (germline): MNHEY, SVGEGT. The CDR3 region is CASSYSSGMSTEAFF. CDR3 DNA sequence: TGTGCCAGCAGTTATTCTTCAGGGATGAGCACTGAAGCTTTCTTT.

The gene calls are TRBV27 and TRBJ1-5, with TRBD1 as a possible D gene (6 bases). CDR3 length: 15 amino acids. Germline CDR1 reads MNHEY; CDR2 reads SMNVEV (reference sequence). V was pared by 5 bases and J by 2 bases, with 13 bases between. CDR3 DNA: TGTGCCAGCAGTCGAGCAGGGGCCCGCAATCAGCCCCAGCATTTT. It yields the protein CASSRAGARNQPQHF.

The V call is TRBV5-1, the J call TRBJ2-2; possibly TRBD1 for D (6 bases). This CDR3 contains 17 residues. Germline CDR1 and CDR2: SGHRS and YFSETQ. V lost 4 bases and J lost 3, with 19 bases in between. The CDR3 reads CASSPGLGASDTGELFF. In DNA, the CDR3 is TGCGCCAGCAGCCCAGGATTGGGGGCTTCGGACACCGGGGAGCTGTTTTTT.

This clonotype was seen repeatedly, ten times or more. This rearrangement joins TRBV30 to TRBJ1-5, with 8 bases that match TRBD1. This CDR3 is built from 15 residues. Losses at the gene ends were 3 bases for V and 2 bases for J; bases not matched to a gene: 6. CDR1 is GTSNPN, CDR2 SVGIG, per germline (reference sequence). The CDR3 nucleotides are TGTGCCTGGAGGGCATCGGACAGGGGCAATCAGCCCCAGCATTTT. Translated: CAWRASDRGNQPQHF. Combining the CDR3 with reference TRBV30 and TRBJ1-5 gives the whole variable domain SQTIHQWPATLVQPVGSPLSLECTVEGTSNPNLYWYRQAAGRGLQLLFYSVGIGQISSEVPQNLSASRPQDRQFILSSKKLLLSDSGFYLCAWRASDRGNQPQHFGDGTRLSIL.

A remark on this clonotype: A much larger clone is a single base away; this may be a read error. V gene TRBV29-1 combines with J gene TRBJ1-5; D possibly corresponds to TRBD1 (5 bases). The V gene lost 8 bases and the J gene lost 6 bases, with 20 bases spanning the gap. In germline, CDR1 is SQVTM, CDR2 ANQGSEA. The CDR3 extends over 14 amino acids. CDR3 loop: CSLEGTLGSQPQHF. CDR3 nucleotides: TGCAGCCTCGAGGGGACGCTCGGCAGTCAGCCCCAGCATTTT.

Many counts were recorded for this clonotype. The CDR3 sequence: CASSEASGTGQFF. Here the CDR3 DNA reads TGTGCCAGCAGTGAAGCTAGCGGGACGGGGCAGTTCTTC. J is TRBJ2-1 and V is TRBV6-1, with 8 bases identical to TRBD2. The CDR3 has 13 amino acids. V gave up 0 bases and J gave up 12 bases; unmatched junction bases: 4. The germline V gene encodes CDR1 MNHNS and CDR2 SASEGT.

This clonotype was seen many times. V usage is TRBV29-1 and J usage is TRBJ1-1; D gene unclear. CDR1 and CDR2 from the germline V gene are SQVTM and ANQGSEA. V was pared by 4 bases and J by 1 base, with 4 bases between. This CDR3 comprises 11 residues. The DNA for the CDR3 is TGCAGCGTTGTGGCGAACACTGAAGCTTTCTTT. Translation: CSVVANTEAFF.

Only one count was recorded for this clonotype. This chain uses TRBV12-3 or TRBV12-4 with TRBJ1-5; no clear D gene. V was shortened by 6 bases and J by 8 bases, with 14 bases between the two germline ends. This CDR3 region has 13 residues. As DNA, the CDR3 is TGTGCCAGCAGACCAGGTTGGGGAAAGCCCCAGCATTTT. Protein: CASRPGWGKPQHF.

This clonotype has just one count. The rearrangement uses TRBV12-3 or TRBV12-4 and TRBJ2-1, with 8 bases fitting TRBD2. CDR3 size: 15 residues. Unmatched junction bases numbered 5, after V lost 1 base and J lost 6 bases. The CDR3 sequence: CASSLGSGIFNEQFF. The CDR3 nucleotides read TGTGCCAGCAGTTTAGGTAGCGGGATATTCAATGAGCAGTTCTTC.

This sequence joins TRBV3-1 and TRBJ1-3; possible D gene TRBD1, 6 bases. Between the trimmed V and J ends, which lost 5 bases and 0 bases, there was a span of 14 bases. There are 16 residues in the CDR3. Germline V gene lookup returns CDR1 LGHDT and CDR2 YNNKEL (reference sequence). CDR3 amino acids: CASSRDRPSSGNTIYF. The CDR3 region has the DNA TGTGCCAGCAGCAGAGACAGGCCGAGCTCTGGAAACACCATATATTTT.

For the CDR3, the DNA is TGTGCCAGCAGCTTCAGGGGGCATTCGAATAATGAGCAGTTCTTC. Translating it yields CASSFRGHSNNEQFF. The chain links TRBV7-8 to TRBJ2-1; 8 nucleotides align to TRBD1. Germline loops: CDR1 SGHVS, CDR2 FQNEAQ. V shed 3 bases, J shed 7 bases, and the junction held 8 bases outside the gene matches. This CDR3 is 15 amino acids long.

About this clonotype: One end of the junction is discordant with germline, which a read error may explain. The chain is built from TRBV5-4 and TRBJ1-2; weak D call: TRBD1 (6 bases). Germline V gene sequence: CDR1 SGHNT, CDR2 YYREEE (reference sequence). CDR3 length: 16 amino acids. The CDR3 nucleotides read TGTTCCAGCAGCAAGGCAGCTCTTGGACAGCCGTATGGCTACACCTTC. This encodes CSSSKAALGQPYGYTF.